These 31 T cell receptor beta chains came from one sample sequenced in a study of CD8+CD57+ T cells in acquired aplastic anemia. CDR3 and TCR beta VDJ profiling relied on genomic DNA as the template. MiXCR, applied by TCRdb to the reads, yields one record per CDR3 protein. The sample yields 250,000 to 350,000 distinct CDR3 sequences, 55% to 65% seen once. The sequenced sample consisted of sorted CD4+, CD8+, or CD8+CD57+ T cells (not recorded which) from PBMCs. Source of these receptors: a human donor with severe aplastic anemia or a healthy control (not recorded which).

In the case of this clonotype: This is likely a read error, given that the CDR3 carries no conserved phenylalanine or tryptophan at its end. The chain employs TRBV19 and TRBJ2-1, with a weak D call TRBD2 (6 bases). This CDR3 has 13 amino acids. Trimming removed 3 bases from V and 7 bases from J, with 10 bases in between. Germline assignment: CDR1 LNHDA and CDR2 SQIVND (reference sequence). The CDR3 nucleotides are TGTGCCAGTAGTATTTGGCGGGGAAATGAGCAGTTCTCC. It specifies CASSIWRGNEQFS.

This rearrangement joins TRBV7-8 to TRBJ2-1; 7 nucleotides agree with TRBD1. The CDR3 consists of 14 residues. V gave up 5 bases and J gave up 9 bases; unmatched junction bases: 10. Germline V gene sequence: CDR1 SGHVS, CDR2 FQNEAQ. The CDR3 DNA is TGTGCCAGCAGCACCCACAGGGGTGGCGGTGAGCAGTTCTTC. Translation: CASSTHRGGGEQFF.

The chain carries TRBV20-1 and TRBJ2-7; TRBD2 agrees at 15 bases. This CDR3 has 13 amino acids. Germline assignment: CDR1 DFQATT and CDR2 SNEGSKA (reference sequence). V dropped 6 bases and J dropped 11; count of bases not matched to a gene: 8. In DNA form, the CDR3 reads TGCAGTGCCCAGGGACTAGCGGGGGGCGGAGAGTACTTC. Translating gives CSAQGLAGGGEYF.

Of note for this clonotype: Possible read error: a much larger clone is one base away. The rearrangement uses TRBV30 and TRBJ1-5, with TRBD1 matching over 7 bases. The CDR3 extends over 14 amino acids. From germline, CDR1 is GTSNPN and CDR2 SVGIG (reference sequence). CDR3 nucleotide sequence: TGTGCCTGGACCCGACAGGGACTTGGTCAGCCCCTGCATTTT. Translated, it gives CAWTRQGLGQPLHF.

This clonotype was seen more than once but under ten times. The rearrangement joins TRBV7-9 to TRBJ1-2; a possible D gene is TRBD1 (5 bases). CDR1 SEHNR and CDR2 FQNEAQ come from the germline V gene (reference sequence). Trimming pared 0 bases from V and 2 bases from J, leaving 10 bases between. This CDR3 region has 15 residues. CDR3 nucleotide sequence: TGTGCCAGCAGCTTAGCGACGACAGACAACTATGGCTACACCTTC. Translating it yields CASSLATTDNYGYTF. The full variable domain, in which reference TRBV7-9 and TRBJ1-2 provide the parts outside the CDR3, is DTGVSQNPRHKITKRGQNVTFRCDPISEHNRLYWYRQTLGQGPEFLTYFQNEAQLEKSRLLSDRFSAERPKGSFSTLEIQRTEQGDSAMYLCASSLATTDNYGYTFGSGTRLTVV.

The V gene is TRBV25-1, the J gene TRBJ1-1; TRBD1 matches 7 bases. Germline lookup yields CDR1 MGHDK and CDR2 SYGVNS. The V gene end was trimmed by 7 bases and the J gene end by 5 bases; junction bases not matched to a gene: 13. This CDR3 contains 15 residues. The chain's CDR3 is CASNLGGRGRTEAFF. The CDR3 DNA follows: TGTGCCAGCAACCTAGGGGGCAGGGGAAGGACTGAAGCTTTCTTT.

This clonotype has ten or more counts. V and J are TRBV7-8 and TRBJ2-1; unclear D gene. The V end was cut by 5 bases, the J end by 0 bases, with 17 bases between. The CDR3 extends over 17 amino acids. Per germline, CDR1 SGHVS and CDR2 FQNEAQ. The CDR3 DNA follows: TGTGCCAGCAGCCCCCTAGTATCTCGTGTCTCCTACAATGAGCAGTTCTTC. Translated: CASSPLVSRVSYNEQFF. The full variable domain, with the rest looked up from reference TRBV7-8 and TRBJ2-1, is GAGVSQSPRYKVAKRGQDVALRCDPISGHVSLFWYQQALGQGPEFLTYFQNEAQLDKSGLPSDRFFAERPEGSVSTLKIQRTQQEDSAVYLCASSPLVSRVSYNEQFFGPGTRLTVL.

This clonotype was recorded at least ten times. The genes are TRBV6-1 and TRBJ2-7, with 7 nucleotides matching TRBD1. Germline CDR1 reads MNHNS; CDR2 reads SASEGT. The CDR3 covers 13 residues. Germline trimming cut 6 bases from V and 3 bases from J; bases unmatched to any gene: 5. CDR3 bases: TGTGCCAGCAGCCGGGACAGCTTCTACGAGCAGTACTTC. The encoded protein is CASSRDSFYEQYF.

In its sample, this clonotype was seen once. The J gene is TRBJ2-7, the V gene TRBV5-6, with a possible D match to TRBD1 (7 bases). Per germline, CDR1 SGHDT and CDR2 YYEEEE. The CDR3 totals 16 residues. Trimming cost V 1 base and J 4 bases, with 18 bases left between them. The chain's CDR3 is CASSLNAGQSKYEQYF. The DNA for the CDR3 is TGTGCCAGCAGCTTGAACGCGGGACAGTCAAAGTACGAGCAGTACTTC.

The rearrangement links TRBV11-2 to TRBJ1-6; D unclear. The CDR3 consists of 19 residues. Deletions cut 0 bases from V and 0 bases from J, with 15 bases between. Germline assignment: CDR1 SGHAT and CDR2 FQNNGV. The CDR3, as DNA: TGTGCCAGCAGCTTAGATCCCTGGACCGGACGCTCCTATAATTCACCCCTCCACTTT. This sequence encodes CASSLDPWTGRSYNSPLHF.

V is TRBV5-6 and J is TRBJ2-5; TRBD2 aligns across 9 bases. Trimming took 4 bases from V and 2 from J; bases not matched to a gene: 9. Germline CDR1 reads SGHDT; CDR2 reads YYEEEE. The CDR3 extends over 16 amino acids. CDR3 sequence: CASSPPGLAGQETQYF. The CDR3 nucleotides read TGTGCCAGCAGCCCCCCGGGGCTAGCGGGGCAAGAGACCCAGTACTTC.

The table lists this clonotype with many counts. The rearrangement links TRBV20-1 to TRBJ1-2; TRBD1 is a possible D gene (6 bases). Germline V gene data show CDR1 as DFQATT and CDR2 as SNEGSKA (reference sequence). Between the trimmed V and J ends, which lost 0 bases and 3 bases, there was a span of 11 bases. CDR3 length: 14 residues. The CDR3 spells CSARDRTGYYGYTF. As DNA, the CDR3 is TGCAGTGCTAGAGATCGTACAGGGTACTATGGCTACACCTTC.

This clonotype was detected only once. V and J are TRBV7-9 and TRBJ2-7; 7 bases are a match to TRBD2. The CDR3 is 15 amino acids. CDR1 is SEHNR, CDR2 FQNEAQ, per germline (reference sequence). With 2 bases clipped from V and 3 bases from J, the junction kept 7 bases outside the gene matches. CDR3 sequence (DNA): TGTGCCAGCAGCTTATTGGGAGGGACCCTCTACGAGCAGTACTTC. This sequence encodes CASSLLGGTLYEQYF. The full variable domain, with the rest looked up from reference TRBV7-9 and TRBJ2-7, is DTGVSQNPRHKITKRGQNVTFRCDPISEHNRLYWYRQTLGQGPEFLTYFQNEAQLEKSRLLSDRFSAERPKGSFSTLEIQRTEQGDSAMYLCASSLLGGTLYEQYFGPGTRLTVT.

The chain uses TRBV7-9 and TRBJ2-1; D remains ambiguous. V shed 2 bases and J shed 2 bases, with 7 bases lying between them. Germline loops: CDR1 SEHNR, CDR2 FQNEAQ (reference sequence). This CDR3 is built from 14 residues. The CDR3 region is CASSLSTTYNEQFF. The CDR3 DNA sequence: TGTGCCAGCAGCTTAAGCACGACCTACAATGAGCAGTTCTTC.

The CDR3 DNA is TGCAGCGTTGAATCTCGGAACGCCTACGAGCAGTACTTC. Translating gives CSVESRNAYEQYF. The chain links TRBV29-1 to TRBJ2-7; no reliable D call. The CDR3 loop spans 13 amino acids. V dropped 2 bases and J dropped 2 bases, with 10 bases sitting between them. Per the germline V gene, CDR1 is SQVTM and CDR2 is ANQGSEA.

In this sample, this clonotype turned up once. This chain uses TRBV29-1 with TRBJ2-7; 8 bases fit TRBD1. V was pared by 7 bases and J by 3 bases, with 11 bases of the junction left unmatched. CDR1 and CDR2 (germline): SQVTM, ANQGSEA. This CDR3 contains 14 residues. CDR3 region: CSARGRGRNYEQYF. The CDR3 bases are TGCAGCGCCCGGGGCAGGGGGCGTAACTACGAGCAGTACTTC.

The chain carries TRBV29-1 and TRBJ2-7, with D hard to call. The ends were cut back, 8 bases at V and 10 bases at J, with 12 bases in the middle. Germline CDR1 is SQVTM and CDR2 is ANQGSEA. The CDR3 consists of 9 residues. The CDR3 is CSPGWSQYF. The CDR3 DNA sequence: TGCAGCCCTGGTTGGTCCCAGTACTTC.

The rearrangement uses TRBV7-9 and TRBJ1-2; 7 nucleotides line up with TRBD1. This CDR3 is 14 amino acids long. Trimming removed 5 bases from V and 4 bases from J; junction bases left unmatched: 7. Looked up from germline, CDR1 is SEHNR and CDR2 is FQNEAQ (reference sequence). CDR3: CASSRRDRFYGYTF. CDR3 nucleotide sequence: TGTGCCAGCAGCAGAAGGGACAGATTCTATGGCTACACCTTC.

The chain uses TRBV18 and TRBJ2-3, with TRBD1 as a possible D gene (6 bases). Germline CDR1 is KGHSH and CDR2 is LQKENI. Trimming took off 4 bases at V and 6 bases at J, with 14 bases between the two ends. This CDR3 has 14 amino acids. CDR3 DNA sequence: TGTGCCAGCTCACTAGGCTTCGGACAGGATACGCAGTATTTT. Translating gives CASSLGFGQDTQYF.

V usage is TRBV7-9 and J usage is TRBJ2-6; D unresolved. Germline V gene sequence: CDR1 SEHNR, CDR2 FQNEAQ (reference sequence). The CDR3 is 15 residues long. Trimming cost V 2 bases and J 2 bases, with 7 bases left between them. CDR3 sequence reads: CASSLRAAGANVLTF. CDR3 nucleotides: TGTGCCAGCAGCTTACGGGCCGCTGGGGCCAACGTCCTGACTTTC.

This clonotype has a count of ten or more. The gene calls are TRBV6-5 and TRBJ1-4, with D unclear. Germline CDR1 and CDR2: MNHEY and SVGAGI. The CDR3 covers 14 residues. V lost 5 bases, J lost 8 bases, and 15 bases lay in between. The CDR3 region is CASSGNGLGEKLFF. The CDR3 DNA sequence: TGTGCCAGCAGTGGTAACGGACTGGGCGAAAAACTGTTTTTT.

The V gene is TRBV20-1, the J gene TRBJ2-7, with 9 positions matching TRBD1. Germline V CDR1 and CDR2: DFQATT, SNEGSKA (reference sequence). CDR3 size: 13 residues. The V gene end was trimmed by 5 bases and the J gene end by 5 bases; junction bases not matched to a gene: 7. CDR3 in DNA: TGCAGTGCTCCCTCGGACAGGGGCCACGAGCAGTACTTC. It yields the protein CSAPSDRGHEQYF.

The rearrangement uses TRBV19 and TRBJ1-2; 7 bases agree with TRBD1. CDR3 length: 15 amino acids. The J segment lost 4 bases and the V segment lost 2 bases, leaving 7 bases of the junction unmatched. The germline CDR1 and CDR2 sequences are LNHDA and SQIVND (reference sequence). DNA for the CDR3: TGTGCCAGTAGTATACTTTACCCAGGGGGCTATGGCTACACCTTC. This codes for CASSILYPGGYGYTF.

There are a few counts of this clonotype. The chain uses TRBV7-3 and TRBJ1-6; the match to TRBD1 covers 10 bases. Per germline, CDR1 SGHTA and CDR2 FQGTGA. The CDR3 covers 14 residues. The V gene end was trimmed by 5 bases and the J gene end by 8 bases; junction bases not matched to a gene: 3. CDR3 amino acids: CASSVGTGDSPLHF. As DNA, the CDR3 is TGTGCCAGCAGCGTCGGGACAGGGGATTCACCCCTCCACTTT.

This clonotype appeared once. The chain has TRBV7-8 and TRBJ2-5, with unresolved D. Germline-derived CDR1 and CDR2 are SGHVS and FQNEAQ. V shed 2 bases and J shed 4 bases, with 11 bases lying between them. This CDR3 has 14 residues. CDR3 loop: CASSLSRLGETQYF. As DNA, the CDR3 is TGTGCCAGCAGCTTATCTCGGTTGGGAGAGACCCAGTACTTC.

V gene TRBV19 combines with J gene TRBJ2-7, with no clear D. Germline CDR1 is LNHDA and CDR2 is SQIVND (reference sequence). V lost 4 bases and J 1 base, leaving 8 bases between the germline ends. The CDR3 is made up of 13 amino acids. CDR3 sequence (DNA): TGTGCCAGTAGTAGTTGGAATTCCTACGAGCAGTACTTC. Protein: CASSSWNSYEQYF. Combining the CDR3 with reference TRBV19 and TRBJ2-7 gives the whole variable domain DGGITQSPKYLFRKEGQNVTLSCEQNLNHDAMYWYRQDPGQGLRLIYYSQIVNDFQKGDIAEGYSVSREKKESFPLTVTSAQKNPTAFYLCASSSWNSYEQYFGPGTRLTVT.

V and J are TRBV7-8 and TRBJ2-7, with 7 bases aligning to TRBD1. The trim removed 5 bases at V and 7 bases at J, leaving 11 bases unmatched. The CDR3 runs 14 residues. Germline-derived CDR1 and CDR2 are SGHVS and FQNEAQ. The chain's CDR3 is CASSARQGAGEQYF. The CDR3 DNA reads TGTGCCAGCAGCGCCCGACAGGGTGCGGGTGAGCAGTACTTC.

This clonotype was observed a few times. The rearrangement joins TRBV20-1 to TRBJ2-1, with 7 bases that match TRBD1. The length of the CDR3 is 15 residues. Trimming at V came to 0 bases and at J to 7 bases, leaving 9 bases not matched to a gene. CDR1 is DFQATT, CDR2 SNEGSKA, per germline (reference sequence). DNA for the CDR3: TGCAGTGCTAGAGATCCGCAGGGGGAGATGAATGAGCAGTTCTTC. Protein product: CSARDPQGEMNEQFF.

This clonotype was seen at least ten times. The J gene is TRBJ2-2, the V gene TRBV5-1; the D is unclear. This CDR3 comprises 14 residues. The V end lost 0 bases, the J end lost 0 bases, and 3 bases lay between the germline ends. Germline values: CDR1 SGHRS, CDR2 YFSETQ. The CDR3 DNA follows: TGCGCCAGCAGCTTGGACACGAACACCGGGGAGCTGTTTTTT. Translation: CASSLDTNTGELFF.

This clonotype was seen a few times. This chain links TRBV10-3 with TRBJ1-1; D perhaps matches TRBD1 (6 bases). The V gene's germline CDR1 is ENHRY and CDR2 SYGVKD. V lost 3 bases and J lost 1, with 12 bases in between. The CDR3 is 15 residues long. CDR3 region: CAISDSGTTNTEAFF. The DNA of the CDR3 is TGTGCCATCAGTGATTCCGGGACAACGAACACTGAAGCTTTCTTT.

This clonotype was counted at least ten times. The J gene is TRBJ1-1, the V gene TRBV12-3 or TRBV12-4, with D possibly matching TRBD1 (6 bases). Trimming pared 3 bases from V and 11 bases from J, leaving 22 bases between. The CDR3 spans 15 residues. The CDR3 is CASSFEPGAGGMAFF. CDR3 bases: TGTGCCAGCAGTTTTGAACCAGGGGCGGGCGGGATGGCTTTCTTT.